The clone carrying this T cell receptor (beta chain) has a handful of counts. V trimming: 1 base; J trimming: 6 bases; junction bases outside the gene matches: 2. The CDR3 loop spans 13 amino acids. The germline V gene has CDR1 SGHRS and CDR2 YFSETQ. In every case, the donor was a healthy Caucasian. TCRdb independently ran MiXCR on the 5' RACE reads; one entry per CDR3 protein. The sample holds more than 400,000 distinct CDR3 sequences; over 12% are singletons and the top ten take roughly 0.46%. The sample belongs to a study of identical twins. This sample also belongs to another study, concerning yellow fever vaccine responses in identical twins.

The sample taken for sequencing was CD4+ T cells sorted from blood. This sequence was found in a woman aged 18-30 years in good health. This rearrangement joins TRBV5-1 to TRBJ2-7; 9 bases match TRBD1. The CDR3 nucleotides are TGCGCCAGCAGCTTGCGGACAGGGGTCGAGCAGTACTTC. Protein product: CASSLRTGVEQYF.